This record concerns one T cell receptor beta chain sequence. Antigen: not known. This record comes from a study of CD8 T cells in ankylosing spondylitis. The study's findings and limits: Typical of ankylosing spondylitis blood, it appeared, was a TCR beta motif of several highly homologous variants.

TCRdb ran MiXCR on the 5' RACE reads and lists one entry per CDR3 protein. The sample contains some 700,000 distinct CDR3 sequences, roughly 20% of which appear only once. Per germline, CDR1 MGHDK and CDR2 SYGVNS. The CDR3 runs 19 residues. The germline V and J ends were trimmed by 1 base and 3 bases, with 22 bases remaining between them. The TCR comes from a male donor with ankylosing spondylitis. The chain couples TRBV25-1 to TRBJ2-1; D may be TRBD2 (6 bases). The sample taken for sequencing was blood, either unsorted or a sorted T cell fraction (not recorded which). The CDR3 bases are TGTGCCAGCAGTGAATCCGGCGGAAAAACGGGACTCCGCTACAATGAGCAGTTCTTC. This sequence encodes CASSESGGKTGLRYNEQFF.